This entry describes one TCR beta chain. Its antigen is undetermined. These data belong to a study of OX40 agonist ivuxolimab in advanced cancers. On the study more broadly: Having had anti-PD-1, anti-PD-L1 or anti-CTLA-4 therapy before was allowed, and under 50% had some. Three patients, one with hepatocellular carcinoma and two with cutaneous melanoma, achieved partial responses. General study findings and limits: Clonal expansion by week 6 occurred in CD4+ and CD8+ blood T cells (at 0.1 to 3.0 mg/kg). Normalized T-cell clonal expansion was also low in a subset of nonresponders.

Produced via immunoSEQ multiplex PCR; TCRdb's table is partial and in-frame only. There are 70,000 to 75,000 clones in the sample; 88% occur only once, and around 2.8% lies in the top ten. With V trimmed by 2 bases and J by 5 bases, 5 bases remained unmatched. CDR1 is SGHNT, CDR2 YYREEE, per germline (reference sequence). The length of the CDR3 is 15 residues. The chain has TRBV5-4 and TRBJ1-2, with 11 nucleotides matching TRBD1. The sequenced sample was CD4+ or CD8+ T cells sorted from blood, obtained in a trial of the OX40 agonist ivuxolimab. The clonotype comes from an adult with an advanced solid tumor such as melanoma, head and neck, liver or kidney cancer. This CDR3 reads CASSLKGQGVYGYTF. As DNA, the CDR3 is TGTGCCAGCAGCTTAAAGGGACAGGGGGTATATGGCTACACCTTC. Full variable domain (outside the CDR3, taken from reference TRBV5-4 and TRBJ1-2): ETGVTQSPTHLIKTRGQQVTLRCSSQSGHNTVSWYQQALGQGPQFIFQYYREEENGRGNFPPRFSGLQFPNYSSELNVNALELDDSALYLCASSLKGQGVYGYTFGSGTRLTVV.